This TCR beta chain was profiled in a study of blood T cell repertoires in COVID-19. TCRdb keeps only in-frame clones here, not all; method: immunoSEQ multiplex PCR. The profile covers about 370,000 clones, with around 87% appearing a single time and over 0.95% taken by the ten largest. Recruits, aged about 18 to 100 years, lived in 20 to 30 US areas. Self-reported history from a screening survey and questionnaire set each donor's cohort. CDR1 and CDR2 from the germline V gene are LNHDA and SQIVND (reference sequence). CDR3 length equals 18 residues. Trimming removed 7 bases at V and 0 bases at J, with 22 bases between.

The sequenced sample consisted of PBMCs or T cells enriched from blood (not recorded which). The chain joins TRBV19 to TRBJ1-3, with D maybe TRBD1 (5 bases). The origin of this receptor is a man between 18 and 35 years old who had recovered from COVID-19. CDR3 region: CASNPSDVRGFSGNTIYF. The CDR3 bases are TGTGCCAGTAACCCCTCGGACGTCCGGGGGTTCTCTGGAAACACCATATATTTT.